This passage covers 7 T cell receptor beta chains from one sample sequenced in a study of regulatory T cells in long-lasting Graves disease. As to time point: persistent/refractory GD, antithyroid drugs over 5 years with positive TRAb. Generation of the TCR library employed RNA extracted from PBMCs. For TCR beta, libraries came from iRepertoire HTBI primers and Arm-PCR of CDR3 regions. One entry per CDR3 protein results from TCRdb running MiXCR on the multiplex PCR reads. The data show about 660,000 distinct CDR3 sequences, approximately 29% seen once. This sample comprised peripheral blood mononuclear cells (PBMCs), obtained when the disease was refractory, from a patient treated with antithyroid drugs. The receptors come from a female donor with Graves disease.

The chain uses TRBV7-9 and TRBJ1-1; D is uncertain. The CDR3 covers 14 residues. Per germline, CDR1 SEHNR and CDR2 FQNEAQ (reference sequence). Trimming pared 5 bases from V and 4 bases from J, leaving 14 bases between. The CDR3 reads CASSRAGSGTEAFF. CDR3 nucleotide sequence: TGTGCCAGCAGCCGGGCGGGCTCCGGCACTGAAGCTTTCTTT.

This clonotype was observed a handful of times. The chain recombines TRBV2 with TRBJ2-3, with 14 bases matching TRBD2. Germline CDR1 is SNHLY and CDR2 is FYNNEI. This CDR3 comprises 14 residues. Trimming removed 5 bases from V and 8 bases from J; junction bases left unmatched: 3. The CDR3 DNA reads TGTGCCAGCAGTAGACTAGCGGGAGGGCCTACGCAGTATTTT. It specifies CASSRLAGGPTQYF.

The rearrangement joins TRBV30 to TRBJ1-2; no firm D call. The CDR3 runs 13 residues. Germline V gene lookup returns CDR1 GTSNPN and CDR2 SVGIG (reference sequence). V was shortened by 2 bases and J by 4 bases, with 11 bases between the two germline ends. The CDR3 sequence: CAWSPGLSYGYTF. Here the CDR3 DNA reads TGTGCCTGGAGTCCTGGGTTGAGCTATGGCTACACCTTC. The full variable domain, with the rest looked up from reference TRBV30 and TRBJ1-2, is SQTIHQWPATLVQPVGSPLSLECTVEGTSNPNLYWYRQAAGRGLQLLFYSVGIGQISSEVPQNLSASRPQDRQFILSSKKLLLSDSGFYLCAWSPGLSYGYTFGSGTRLTVV.

The rearrangement joins TRBV27 to TRBJ1-1, with a possible D match to TRBD1 (6 bases). V was trimmed by 2 bases and J by 7 bases, leaving 11 bases between them. The CDR3 length is 13 residues. Per germline, CDR1 MNHEY and CDR2 SMNVEV (reference sequence). CDR3 loop: CASSLREGDEAFF. The DNA for the CDR3 is TGTGCCAGCAGTTTAAGGGAGGGGGATGAAGCTTTCTTT.

The DNA of the CDR3 is TGCAGTGTTCTCCGGGACTTTCTAGGCAATGAAAAACTGTTTTTT. It yields the protein CSVLRDFLGNEKLFF. This sequence joins TRBV20-1 and TRBJ1-4, with D possibly matching TRBD1 (5 bases). Per the germline V gene, CDR1 is DFQATT and CDR2 is SNEGSKA (reference sequence). Trimming cost V 7 bases and J 5 bases, with 20 bases left between them. The CDR3 covers 15 residues.

This chain links TRBV6-2 or TRBV6-3 with TRBJ1-4; 10 bases are shared with TRBD1. Germline V gene sequence: CDR1 MNHEY, CDR2 SVGEGT. This CDR3 region has 15 residues. After removal of 5 bases from V and 7 bases from J, the junction contained 7 bases not matched to a gene. The CDR3 reads CASSTTGTGAEKLFF. CDR3 bases: TGTGCCAGCAGTACGACCGGGACAGGGGCTGAAAAACTGTTTTTT.

This clonotype was counted a few times. The genes are TRBV15 and TRBJ2-1, with D unresolved. This CDR3 spans 14 amino acids. Trimming shortened V by 0 bases and J by 0 bases, and 3 bases separated the two germline ends. Germline V lookup: CDR1 LNHNV, CDR2 YYDKDF (reference sequence). CDR3 region: CATSRESSYNEQFF. The CDR3 coding sequence is TGTGCCACCAGCAGAGAGAGCTCCTACAATGAGCAGTTCTTC.